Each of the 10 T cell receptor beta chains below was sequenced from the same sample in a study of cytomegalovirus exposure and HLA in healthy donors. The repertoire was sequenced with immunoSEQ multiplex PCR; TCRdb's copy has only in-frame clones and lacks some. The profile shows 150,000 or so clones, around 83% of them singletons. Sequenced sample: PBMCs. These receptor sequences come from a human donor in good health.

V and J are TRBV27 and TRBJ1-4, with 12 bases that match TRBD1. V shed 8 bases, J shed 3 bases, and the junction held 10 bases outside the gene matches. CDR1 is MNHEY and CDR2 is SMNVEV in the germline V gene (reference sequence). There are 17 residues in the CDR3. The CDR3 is CASGRDRGPTANEKLFF. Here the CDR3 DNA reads TGTGCCAGCGGCCGGGACAGGGGGCCTACGGCTAATGAAAAACTGTTTTTT.

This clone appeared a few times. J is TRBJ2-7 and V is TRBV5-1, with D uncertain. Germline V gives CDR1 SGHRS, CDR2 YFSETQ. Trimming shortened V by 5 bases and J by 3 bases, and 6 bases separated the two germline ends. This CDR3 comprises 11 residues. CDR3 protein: CASRSNYEQYF. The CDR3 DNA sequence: TGCGCCAGCAGGTCCAACTACGAGCAGTACTTC. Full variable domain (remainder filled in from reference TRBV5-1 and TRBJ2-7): KAGVTQTPRYLIKTRGQQVTLSCSPISGHRSVSWYQQTPGQGLQFLFEYFSETQRNKGNFPGRFSGRQFSNSRSEMNVSTLELGDSALYLCASRSNYEQYFGPGTRLTVT.

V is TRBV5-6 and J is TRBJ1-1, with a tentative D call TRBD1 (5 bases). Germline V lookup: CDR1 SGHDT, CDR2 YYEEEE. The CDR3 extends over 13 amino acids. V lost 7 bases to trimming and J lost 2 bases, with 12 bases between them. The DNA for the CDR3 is TGTGCCAGCGGGGAGGGGACCAACACTGAAGCTTTCTTT. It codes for CASGEGTNTEAFF.

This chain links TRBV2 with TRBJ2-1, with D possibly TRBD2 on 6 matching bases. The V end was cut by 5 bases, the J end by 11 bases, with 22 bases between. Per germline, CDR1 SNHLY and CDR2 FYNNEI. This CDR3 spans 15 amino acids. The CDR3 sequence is CASSLGLGPDLKQFF. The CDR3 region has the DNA TGTGCCAGCAGTTTGGGACTTGGGCCTGATTTGAAGCAGTTCTTC.

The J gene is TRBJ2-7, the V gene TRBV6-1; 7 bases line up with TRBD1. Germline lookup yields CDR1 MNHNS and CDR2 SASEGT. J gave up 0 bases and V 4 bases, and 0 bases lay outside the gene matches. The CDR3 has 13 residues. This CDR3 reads CASSGQGSYEQYF. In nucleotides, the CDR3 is TGTGCCAGCAGTGGACAGGGCTCCTACGAGCAGTACTTC.

The CDR3 DNA is TGTGCCAGCAGTTTCAAGGTGGGAGGGCCGGGGGAGCTGTTTTTT. Its translation is CASSFKVGGPGELFF. The V call is TRBV28, the J call TRBJ2-2, with TRBD2 matching 7 bases. This CDR3 spans 15 amino acids. The germline V gene encodes CDR1 MDHEN and CDR2 SYDVKM. Losses at the gene ends were 3 bases for V and 8 bases for J; bases not matched to a gene: 9.

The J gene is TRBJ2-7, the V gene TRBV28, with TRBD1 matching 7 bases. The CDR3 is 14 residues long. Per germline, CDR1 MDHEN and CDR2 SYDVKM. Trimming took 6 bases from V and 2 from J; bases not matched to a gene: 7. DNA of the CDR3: TGTGCCAGCAGGTTGACAGGGAACACCTACGAGCAGTACTTC. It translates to CASRLTGNTYEQYF.

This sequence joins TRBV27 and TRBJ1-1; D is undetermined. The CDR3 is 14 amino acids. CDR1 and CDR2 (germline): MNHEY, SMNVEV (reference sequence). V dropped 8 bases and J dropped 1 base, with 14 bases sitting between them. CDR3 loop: CASCPGFGNTEAFF. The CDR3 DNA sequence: TGTGCCAGCTGCCCCGGTTTTGGGAACACTGAAGCTTTCTTT.

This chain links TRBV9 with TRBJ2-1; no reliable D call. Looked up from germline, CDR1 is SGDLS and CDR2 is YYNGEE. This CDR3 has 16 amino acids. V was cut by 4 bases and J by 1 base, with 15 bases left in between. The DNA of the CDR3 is TGTGCCAGCAGCTCCCATATGTCGGGTTCCTACAATGAGCAGTTCTTC. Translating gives CASSSHMSGSYNEQFF.

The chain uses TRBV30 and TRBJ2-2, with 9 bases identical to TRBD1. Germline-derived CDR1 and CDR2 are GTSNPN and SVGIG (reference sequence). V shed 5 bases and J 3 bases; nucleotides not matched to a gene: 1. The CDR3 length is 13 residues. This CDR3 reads CAWGTGYTGELFF. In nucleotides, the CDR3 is TGTGCCTGGGGGACAGGGTACACCGGGGAGCTGTTTTTT.